This T cell receptor beta chain appears in the sequencing data of a study of beta chain features in type 1 diabetes listed by TCRdb under 2018. Regarding the study in general: Mean age, gender distribution, total cell number and subset yield were not different between patients and healthy donors. A total of about 100,000,000 sorted cells were examined across all samples, and RNA yield correlated strongly with the number of cells per subset. In the study, recently diagnosed type 1 diabetes patients and matched healthy donors were compared on the TCRB repertoires of their sorted circulating CD4+ T cell subsets. Regulatory and stem cell-like memory subsets were isolated from only 8 patients and roughly eight healthy donors, whereas naive and central memory subsets came from all 30 or so donors.

Findings and caveats that apply to the study as a whole: Because cDNA rather than genomic DNA was sequenced, highly expressing activated cells could have been over-represented, although no difference in activation and CD3 levels was found between groups. Because small numbers of individuals were included in the HLA sub-analyses, any influence of HLA type on TCRB rearrangement was left unresolved. In all four CD4+ subsets, TCRB CDR3 length was moderately but significantly shorter in type 1 diabetes patients. At VDJ recombination sites, type 1 diabetes patients had fewer insertions and more deleted nucleotides, which implies abnormalities in thymic rearrangement. Shorter templates might be favored by PCR, yet because patient and control samples were amplified and corrected together, any such skew would affect both groups equally. Naive, central memory and regulatory TCRB repertoires appeared to be more alike among patients than among healthy donors.

Each donor gave one peripheral blood draw, averaging approximately 120 mL, which was collected into heparinised tubes. Naive, central memory, regulatory and stem cell-like memory CD4+ T cells were sorted on a BD FACSAria II using a panel including CD45RO, CCR7, CD25, CD127, CD95 and CD27. All sorted populations exceeded 95% purity. PBMCs were separated immediately by Lymphoprep density gradient centrifugation and were stained directly, without being cultured. To minimize batch effects, samples were stained and sorted in pairs, one healthy donor with one patient per experiment. All of the isolated RNA was reverse transcribed with the High Capacity cDNA Reverse Transcription Kit, so expressed TCRB transcripts were sequenced. Deep immunoSEQ sequencing was performed on naive, central memory and regulatory T cell samples, with an average of roughly 3.6 million total reads per sample. Sorted cells were lysed in RLT buffer, and RNA was extracted using DNase-treated RNeasy Micro or Mini kits according to cell number. To prevent cross-contamination, every cell subset was processed on its own, while patient and healthy donor samples were processed together. TCRB sequences were amplified from cDNA with the immunoSEQ multiplex PCR, producing 87-bp fragments spanning the CDR3 region. Sequencing of the amplicons was done on the Illumina HiSeq platform. Per the original workflow: Synthetic template baselines were used to correct PCR bias computationally, reads within Hamming distance 2 were collapsed, and singletons that could not be merged were discarded. Reads were aligned against IMGT to assign V, D and J genes, CDR3 length and insertions or deletions at six rearrangement sites. Within each subset, clonotype counts were normalized to the number of sorted cells before true diversity and Gini coefficients were calculated with the tcR R package. The overlap coefficient, calculated on TCRB nucleotide sequences, was used to measure repertoire sharing. As a proxy for the pre-selection repertoire, out-of-frame TCRB sequences from naive cells were analyzed. In TCRdb, the immuneACCESS table is reduced to in-frame sequences with V and J assigned. These tables do not hold every clone; where another copy was compared, an unresolved V gene accounts for under half, and the others remain unexplained. V and J calls and clone size are given by that table; D and trimming were obtained from the DNA. The table for this sample lists 250,000 to 300,000 clones; approximately 25% of them were counted only once. The ten biggest clones cover around 0.011% of the sample.

A word on this clone: This receptor's antigen is unknown. No clone much larger than this one lies a single base away; base qualities are absent.

The sample taken for sequencing was naive CD4+ T cells from blood. Explained via the paper, the cell subset or site label denotes: true naive CD4+ T cells. This sequence was found in a woman aged 30 to 39 with type 1 diabetes.

The CDR3 loop reads CASSSRLAGVTGELFF. The base sequence is TGTGCCAGCAGCTCCCGGCTAGCGGGAGTAACCGGGGAGCTGTTTTTT. Rearrangement joined TRBV9 to TRBJ2-2, and TRBD2 aligns with 10 junction nucleotides. Spanning cysteine to phenylalanine, the CDR3 consists of 16 amino acids. This entry keeps only the CDR3 DNA: 48 bases, framed from base 1. V lost 4 bases and J lost 5 bases, and the count of bases not matched to a germline gene is 8. For CDR1 and CDR2, the germline V gene lists SGDLS and YYNGEE.